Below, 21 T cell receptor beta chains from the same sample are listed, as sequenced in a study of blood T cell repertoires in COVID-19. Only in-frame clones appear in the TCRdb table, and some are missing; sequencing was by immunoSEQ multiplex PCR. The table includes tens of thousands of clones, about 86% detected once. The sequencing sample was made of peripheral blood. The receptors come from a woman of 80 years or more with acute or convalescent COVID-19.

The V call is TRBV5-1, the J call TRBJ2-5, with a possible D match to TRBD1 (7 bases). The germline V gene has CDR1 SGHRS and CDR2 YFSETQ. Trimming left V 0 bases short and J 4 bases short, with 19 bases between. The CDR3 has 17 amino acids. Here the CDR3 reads CASSLAGGGALGETQYF. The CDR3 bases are TGCGCCAGCAGCTTGGCCGGAGGGGGCGCTTTGGGAGAGACCCAGTACTTC.

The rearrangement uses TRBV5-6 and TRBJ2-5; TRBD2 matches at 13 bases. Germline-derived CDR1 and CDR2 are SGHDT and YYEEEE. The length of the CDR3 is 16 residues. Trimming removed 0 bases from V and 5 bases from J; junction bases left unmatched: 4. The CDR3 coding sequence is TGTGCCAGCAGCTTGGTTACTAGCGGGGGGGCTGAGACCCAGTACTTC. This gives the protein CASSLVTSGGAETQYF.

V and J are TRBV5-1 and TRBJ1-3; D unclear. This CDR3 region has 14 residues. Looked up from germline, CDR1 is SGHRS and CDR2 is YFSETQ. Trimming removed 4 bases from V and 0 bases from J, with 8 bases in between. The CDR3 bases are TGCGCCAGCAGCGGCGGAAGCTCTGGAAACACCATATATTTT. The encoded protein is CASSGGSSGNTIYF.

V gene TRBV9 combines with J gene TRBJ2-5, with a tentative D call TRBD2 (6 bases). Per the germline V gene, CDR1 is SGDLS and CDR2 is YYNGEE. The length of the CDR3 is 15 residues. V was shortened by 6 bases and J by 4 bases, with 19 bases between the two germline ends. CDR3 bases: TGTGCCAGCACAAAGGCGGGGACGGTGGGAGAGACCCAGTACTTC. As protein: CASTKAGTVGETQYF.

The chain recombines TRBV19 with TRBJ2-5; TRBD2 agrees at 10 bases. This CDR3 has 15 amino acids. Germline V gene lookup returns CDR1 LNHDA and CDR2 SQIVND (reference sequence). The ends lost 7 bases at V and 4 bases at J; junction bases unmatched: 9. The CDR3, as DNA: TGTGCCAGTACCCCCATTAGCGGGGGGCCAGAGACCCAGTACTTC. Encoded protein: CASTPISGGPETQYF.

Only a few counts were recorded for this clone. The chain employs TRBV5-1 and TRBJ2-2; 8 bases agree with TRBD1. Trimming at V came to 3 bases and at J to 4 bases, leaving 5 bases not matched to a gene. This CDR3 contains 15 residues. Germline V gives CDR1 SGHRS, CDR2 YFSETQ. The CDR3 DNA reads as TGCGCCAGCAGCTCTGGTACAGGGGGCACCGGGGAGCTGTTTTTT. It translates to CASSSGTGGTGELFF.

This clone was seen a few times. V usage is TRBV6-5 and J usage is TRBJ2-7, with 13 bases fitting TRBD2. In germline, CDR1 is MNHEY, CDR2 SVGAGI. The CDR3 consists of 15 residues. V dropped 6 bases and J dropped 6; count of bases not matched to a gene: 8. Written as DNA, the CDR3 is TGTGCCAGCAGCCAGAGGACTAGCGGGGGAGGCGAGCAGTACTTC. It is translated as CASSQRTSGGGEQYF.

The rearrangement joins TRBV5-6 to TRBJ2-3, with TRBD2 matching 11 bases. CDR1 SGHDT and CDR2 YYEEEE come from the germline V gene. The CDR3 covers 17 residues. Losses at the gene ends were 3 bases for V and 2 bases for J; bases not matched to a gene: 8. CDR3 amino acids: CASSSVPLAGDTDTQYF. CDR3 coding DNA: TGTGCCAGCAGCTCCGTACCACTAGCGGGGGACACAGATACGCAGTATTTT.

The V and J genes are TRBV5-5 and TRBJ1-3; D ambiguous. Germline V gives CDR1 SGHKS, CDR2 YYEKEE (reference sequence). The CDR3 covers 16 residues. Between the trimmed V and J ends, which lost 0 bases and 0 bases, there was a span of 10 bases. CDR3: CASSLGQWFSGNTIYF. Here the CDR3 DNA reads TGTGCCAGCAGCTTGGGGCAGTGGTTCTCTGGAAACACCATATATTTT.

The CDR3 DNA is TGTGCCAGCAGCTTTGAAGGGCAGGGGAAGGAGACCCAGTACTTC. Translation gives CASSFEGQGKETQYF. The chain is built from TRBV12-1 and TRBJ2-5; whether TRBD1, the table's D call, matches the DNA was not checked. TRBV12-1 is given as a pseudogene. The CDR3 totals 15 residues.

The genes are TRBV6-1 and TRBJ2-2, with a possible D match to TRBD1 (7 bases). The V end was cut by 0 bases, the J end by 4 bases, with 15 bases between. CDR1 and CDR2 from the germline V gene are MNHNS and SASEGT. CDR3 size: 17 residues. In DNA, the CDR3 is TGTGCCAGCAGTGAAGCCCCGACAGGGAGGAGCACCGGGGAGCTGTTTTTT. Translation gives CASSEAPTGRSTGELFF.

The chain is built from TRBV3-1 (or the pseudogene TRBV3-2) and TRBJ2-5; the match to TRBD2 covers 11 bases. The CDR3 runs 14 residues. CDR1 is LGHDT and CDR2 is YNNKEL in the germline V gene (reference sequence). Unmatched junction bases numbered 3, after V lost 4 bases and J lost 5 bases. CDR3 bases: TGTGCCAGCAGCCCCTGGACTAGCGGGGAGACCCAGTACTTC. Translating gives CASSPWTSGETQYF.

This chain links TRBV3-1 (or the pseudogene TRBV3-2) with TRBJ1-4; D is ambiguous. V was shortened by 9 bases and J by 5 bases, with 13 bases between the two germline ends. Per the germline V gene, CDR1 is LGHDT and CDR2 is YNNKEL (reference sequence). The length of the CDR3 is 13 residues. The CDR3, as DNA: TGTGCCAGGCCGGGATCTCAAAATGAAAAACTGTTTTTT. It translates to CARPGSQNEKLFF.

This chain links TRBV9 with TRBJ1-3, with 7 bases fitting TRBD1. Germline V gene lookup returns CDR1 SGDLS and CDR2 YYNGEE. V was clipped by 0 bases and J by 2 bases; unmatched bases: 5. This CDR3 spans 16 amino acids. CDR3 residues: CASSVVAGGPGNTIYF. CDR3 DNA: TGTGCCAGCAGCGTAGTGGCAGGGGGTCCTGGAAACACCATATATTTT.

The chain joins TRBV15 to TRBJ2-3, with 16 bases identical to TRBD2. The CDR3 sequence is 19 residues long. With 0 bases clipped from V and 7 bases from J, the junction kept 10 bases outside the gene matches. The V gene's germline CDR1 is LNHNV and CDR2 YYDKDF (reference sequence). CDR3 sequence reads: CATSRDQGLAGGLPHTQYF. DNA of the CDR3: TGTGCCACCAGCAGAGATCAGGGACTAGCGGGGGGGCTCCCGCATACGCAGTATTTT.

Here the CDR3 reads CASSLASGGAVDTQYF. The CDR3 DNA follows: TGTGCCAGCAGCTTGGCTAGCGGGGGGGCTGTGGATACGCAGTATTTT. V is TRBV5-4 and J is TRBJ2-3, with TRBD2 matching 12 bases. J was trimmed by 6 bases and V by 0 bases; bases with no gene match: 5. Germline V gives CDR1 SGHNT, CDR2 YYREEE (reference sequence). CDR3 length: 16 amino acids.

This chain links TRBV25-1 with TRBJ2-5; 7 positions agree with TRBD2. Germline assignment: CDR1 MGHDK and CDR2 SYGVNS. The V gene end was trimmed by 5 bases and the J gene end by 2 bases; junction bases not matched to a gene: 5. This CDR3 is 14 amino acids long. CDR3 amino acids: CASSKAGTQETQYF. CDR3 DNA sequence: TGTGCCAGCAGTAAAGCGGGGACTCAAGAGACCCAGTACTTC.

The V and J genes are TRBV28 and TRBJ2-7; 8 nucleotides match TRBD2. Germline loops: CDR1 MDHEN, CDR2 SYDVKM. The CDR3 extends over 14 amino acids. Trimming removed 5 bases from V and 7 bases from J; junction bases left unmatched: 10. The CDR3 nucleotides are TGTGCCAGCAGTACAGCGCGGGGGGTTAGTGAGCAGTACTTC. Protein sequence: CASSTARGVSEQYF.

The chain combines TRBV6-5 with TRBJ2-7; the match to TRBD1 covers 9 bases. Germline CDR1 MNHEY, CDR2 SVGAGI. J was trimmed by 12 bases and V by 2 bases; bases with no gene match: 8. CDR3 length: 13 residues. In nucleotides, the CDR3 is TGTGCCAGCAGTTACGGCGGGGACAGGGATCTGTACTTC. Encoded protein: CASSYGGDRDLYF.

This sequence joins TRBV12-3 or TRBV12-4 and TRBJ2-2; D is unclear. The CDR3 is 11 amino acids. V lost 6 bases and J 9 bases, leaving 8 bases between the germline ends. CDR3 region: CASSQARELFF. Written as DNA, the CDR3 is TGTGCCAGCAGCCAGGCCCGGGAGCTGTTTTTT.

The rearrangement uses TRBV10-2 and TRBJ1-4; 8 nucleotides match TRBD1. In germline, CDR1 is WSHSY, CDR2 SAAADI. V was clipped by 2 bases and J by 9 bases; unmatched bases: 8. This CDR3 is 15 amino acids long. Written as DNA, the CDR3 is TGCGCCAGCAGTGAGATGGACAGGGTTCCAAAAAAACTGTTTTTT. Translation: CASSEMDRVPKKLFF.